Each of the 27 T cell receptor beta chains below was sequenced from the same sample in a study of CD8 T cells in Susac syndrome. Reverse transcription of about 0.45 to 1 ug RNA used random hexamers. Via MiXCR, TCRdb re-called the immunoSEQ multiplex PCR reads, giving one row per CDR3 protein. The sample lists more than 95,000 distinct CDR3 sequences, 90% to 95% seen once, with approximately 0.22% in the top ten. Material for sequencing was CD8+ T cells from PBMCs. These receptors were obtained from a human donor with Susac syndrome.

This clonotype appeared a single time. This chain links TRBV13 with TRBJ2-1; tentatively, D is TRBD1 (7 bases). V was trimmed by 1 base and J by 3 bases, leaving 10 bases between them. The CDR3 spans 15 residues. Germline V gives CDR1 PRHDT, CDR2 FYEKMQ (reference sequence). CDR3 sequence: CASSLAQGGYNEQFF. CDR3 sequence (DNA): TGTGCCAGCAGCTTAGCTCAGGGGGGCTACAATGAGCAGTTCTTC.

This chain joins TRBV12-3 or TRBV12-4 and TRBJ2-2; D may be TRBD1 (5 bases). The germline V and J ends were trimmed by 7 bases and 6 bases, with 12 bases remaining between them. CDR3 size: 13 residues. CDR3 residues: CASTLGVPGELFF. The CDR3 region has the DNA TGTGCCAGCACCCTAGGGGTTCCCGGGGAGCTGTTTTTT.

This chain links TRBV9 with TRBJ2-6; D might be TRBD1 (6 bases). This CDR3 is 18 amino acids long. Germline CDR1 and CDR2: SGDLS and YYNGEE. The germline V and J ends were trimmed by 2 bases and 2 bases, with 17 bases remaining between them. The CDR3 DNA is TGTGCCAGCAGCGTTACAGGGAATGGGCTCACTGGGGCCAACGTCCTGACTTTC. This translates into CASSVTGNGLTGANVLTF.

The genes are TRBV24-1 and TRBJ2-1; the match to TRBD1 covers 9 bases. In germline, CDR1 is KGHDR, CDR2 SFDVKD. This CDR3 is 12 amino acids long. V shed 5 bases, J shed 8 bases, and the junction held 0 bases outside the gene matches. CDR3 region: CATSGTGDEQFF. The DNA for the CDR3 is TGTGCCACCAGTGGGACAGGGGATGAGCAGTTCTTC.

This CDR3 reads CASSLTLAGGHNEQFF. As DNA, the CDR3 is TGTGCCAGTAGTCTGACACTAGCGGGAGGGCACAATGAGCAGTTCTTC. The chain carries TRBV19 and TRBJ2-1; 13 positions match TRBD2. From germline, CDR1 is LNHDA and CDR2 SQIVND (reference sequence). This CDR3 spans 16 amino acids. Losses at the gene ends were 5 bases for V and 5 bases for J; bases not matched to a gene: 6.

The CDR3 nucleotides read TGTGCCTGCTCCAATGAGCAGTTCTTC. It translates to CACSNEQFF. The genes are TRBV30 and TRBJ2-1; D gene ambiguous. Germline V gene data show CDR1 as GTSNPN and CDR2 as SVGIG (reference sequence). V was shortened by 6 bases and J by 6 bases, with 3 bases between the two germline ends. The CDR3 loop spans 9 amino acids.

The CDR3, as DNA: TGTGCCAGCAGCGTAGTAACGACAGATACGCAGTATTTT. Translation: CASSVVTTDTQYF. V usage is TRBV9 and J usage is TRBJ2-3; no clear D gene. The CDR3 consists of 13 residues. CDR1 and CDR2 (germline): SGDLS, YYNGEE. Trimming pared 0 bases from V and 3 bases from J, leaving 5 bases between.

CDR3 nucleotides: TGCGCCAGCAGCCAAGATGAGGGACAAAACACTGAAGCTTTCTTT. Protein sequence: CASSQDEGQNTEAFF. The chain joins TRBV4-3 to TRBJ1-1; D may be TRBD1 (6 bases). This CDR3 region has 15 residues. Germline V gene sequence: CDR1 LGHNA, CDR2 YSLEER. Between the trimmed V and J ends, which lost 0 bases and 2 bases, there was a span of 10 bases.

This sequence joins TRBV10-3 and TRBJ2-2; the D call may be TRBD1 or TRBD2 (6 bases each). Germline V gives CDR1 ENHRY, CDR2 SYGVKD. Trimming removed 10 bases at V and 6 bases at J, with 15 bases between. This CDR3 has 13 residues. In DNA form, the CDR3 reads TGTGCCACCACAGGGAGGTTTTCCGGGGAGCTGTTTTTT. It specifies CATTGRFSGELFF.

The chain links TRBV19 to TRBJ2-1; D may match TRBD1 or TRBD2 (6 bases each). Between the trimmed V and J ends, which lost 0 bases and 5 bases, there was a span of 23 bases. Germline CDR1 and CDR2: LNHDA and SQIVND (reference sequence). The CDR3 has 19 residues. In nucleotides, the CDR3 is TGTGCCAGTAGTATAGATCCGGGGGCGAGTAGCTGGAATAACAATGAGCAGTTCTTC. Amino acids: CASSIDPGASSWNNNEQFF.

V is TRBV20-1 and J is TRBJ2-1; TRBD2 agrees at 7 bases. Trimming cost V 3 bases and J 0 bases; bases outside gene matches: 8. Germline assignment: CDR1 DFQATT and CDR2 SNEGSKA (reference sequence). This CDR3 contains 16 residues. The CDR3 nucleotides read TGCAGTGCTAGTTCCGCCAGCGGGATCTCCTACAATGAGCAGTTCTTC. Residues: CSASSASGISYNEQFF.

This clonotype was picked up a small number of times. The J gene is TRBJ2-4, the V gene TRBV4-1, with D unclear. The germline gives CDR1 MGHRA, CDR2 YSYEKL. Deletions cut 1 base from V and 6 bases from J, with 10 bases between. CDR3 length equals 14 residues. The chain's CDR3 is CASSQGVGANIQYF. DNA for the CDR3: TGCGCCAGCAGCCAAGGTGTGGGCGCAAACATTCAGTACTTC.

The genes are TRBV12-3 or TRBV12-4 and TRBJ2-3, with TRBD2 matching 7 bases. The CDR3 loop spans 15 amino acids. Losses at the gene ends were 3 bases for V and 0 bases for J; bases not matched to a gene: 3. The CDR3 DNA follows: TGTGCCAGCAGTTTGGGCGGGGGTAGCACAGATACGCAGTATTTT. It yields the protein CASSLGGGSTDTQYF.

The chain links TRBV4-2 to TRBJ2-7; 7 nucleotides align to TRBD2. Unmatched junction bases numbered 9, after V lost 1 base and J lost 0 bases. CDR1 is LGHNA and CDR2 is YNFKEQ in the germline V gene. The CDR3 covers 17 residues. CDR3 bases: TGTGCCAGCAGCCAAGGTGGGAGCGGGATAATCTCCTACGAGCAGTACTTC. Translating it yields CASSQGGSGIISYEQYF.

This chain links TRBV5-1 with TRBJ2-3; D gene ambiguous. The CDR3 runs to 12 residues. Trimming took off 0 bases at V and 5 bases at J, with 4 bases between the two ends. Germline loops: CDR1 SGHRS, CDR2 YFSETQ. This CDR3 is CASSLVEDTQYF. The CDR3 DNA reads TGCGCCAGCAGCTTGGTAGAAGATACGCAGTATTTT.

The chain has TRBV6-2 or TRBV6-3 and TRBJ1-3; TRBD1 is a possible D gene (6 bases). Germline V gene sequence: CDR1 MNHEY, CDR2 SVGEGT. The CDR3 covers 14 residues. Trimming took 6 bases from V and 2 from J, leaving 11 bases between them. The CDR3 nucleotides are TGTGCCAGCAGCACTTGGGACACTGGAAACACCATATATTTT. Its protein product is CASSTWDTGNTIYF.

DNA for the CDR3: TGTGCCAGCAGTGACGGAAGCGGGGGGGCCACAGATACGCAGTATTTT. Amino acids: CASSDGSGGATDTQYF. This sequence joins TRBV6-4 and TRBJ2-3, with 10 bases lining up with TRBD2. Germline V gene data show CDR1 as MRHNA and CDR2 as SNTAGT. With V trimmed by 2 bases and J by 2 bases, 4 bases remained unmatched. CDR3 length: 16 residues.

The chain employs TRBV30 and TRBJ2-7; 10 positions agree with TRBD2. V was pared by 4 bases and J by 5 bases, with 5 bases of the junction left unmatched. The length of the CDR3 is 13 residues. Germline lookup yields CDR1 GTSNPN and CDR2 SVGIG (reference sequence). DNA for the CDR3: TGTGCCTGGACTAGCGGGAGTCTACACGAGCAGTACTTC. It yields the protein CAWTSGSLHEQYF.

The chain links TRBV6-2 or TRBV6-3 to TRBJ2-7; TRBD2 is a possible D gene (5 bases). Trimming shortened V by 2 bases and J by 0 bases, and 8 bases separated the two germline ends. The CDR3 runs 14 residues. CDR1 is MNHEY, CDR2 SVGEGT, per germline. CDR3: CASSYGLASYEQYF. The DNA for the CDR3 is TGTGCCAGCAGTTACGGTCTAGCCTCCTACGAGCAGTACTTC.

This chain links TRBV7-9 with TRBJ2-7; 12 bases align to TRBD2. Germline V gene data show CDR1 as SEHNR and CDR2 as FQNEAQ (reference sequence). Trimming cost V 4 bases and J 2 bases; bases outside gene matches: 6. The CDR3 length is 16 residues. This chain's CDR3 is CASSSGTSGRTYEQYF. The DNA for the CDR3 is TGTGCCAGCAGCTCCGGGACTAGCGGGCGGACCTACGAGCAGTACTTC.

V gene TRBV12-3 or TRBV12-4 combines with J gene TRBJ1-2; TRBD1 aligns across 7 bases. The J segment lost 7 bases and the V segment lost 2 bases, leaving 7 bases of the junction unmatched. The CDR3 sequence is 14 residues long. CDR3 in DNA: TGTGCCAGCAGTTTATCCGGGACAGATAGTGGCTACACCTTC. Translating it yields CASSLSGTDSGYTF.

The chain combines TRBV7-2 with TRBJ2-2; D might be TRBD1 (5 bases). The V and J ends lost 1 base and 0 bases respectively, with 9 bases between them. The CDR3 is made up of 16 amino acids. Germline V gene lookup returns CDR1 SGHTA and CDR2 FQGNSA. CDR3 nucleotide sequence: TGTGCCAGCAGCTTAGGACAGACCGCGAACACCGGGGAGCTGTTTTTT. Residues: CASSLGQTANTGELFF.

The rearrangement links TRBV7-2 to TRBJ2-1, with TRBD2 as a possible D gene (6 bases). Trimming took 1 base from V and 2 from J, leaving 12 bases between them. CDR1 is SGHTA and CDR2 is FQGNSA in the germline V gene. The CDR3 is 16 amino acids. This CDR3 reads CASSLGTSPTYNEQFF. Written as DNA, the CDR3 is TGTGCCAGCAGCTTAGGTACTAGCCCAACCTACAATGAGCAGTTCTTC.

CDR3 DNA sequence: TGTGCCACCAGCAGAGATTTGGCGGGACGGGAATTCTACGAGCAGTACTTC. Translated: CATSRDLAGREFYEQYF. The rearrangement links TRBV15 to TRBJ2-7, with D perhaps TRBD2 (6 bases). Germline V gene lookup returns CDR1 LNHNV and CDR2 YYDKDF (reference sequence). Trimming took 0 bases from V and 3 from J, leaving 18 bases between them. This CDR3 is built from 17 residues.

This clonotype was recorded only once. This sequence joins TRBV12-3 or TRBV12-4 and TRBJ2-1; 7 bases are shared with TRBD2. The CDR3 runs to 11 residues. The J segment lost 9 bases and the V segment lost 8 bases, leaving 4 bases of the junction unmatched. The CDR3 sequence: CASFSGGEQFF. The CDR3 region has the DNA TGTGCCAGCTTCTCGGGGGGTGAGCAGTTCTTC.

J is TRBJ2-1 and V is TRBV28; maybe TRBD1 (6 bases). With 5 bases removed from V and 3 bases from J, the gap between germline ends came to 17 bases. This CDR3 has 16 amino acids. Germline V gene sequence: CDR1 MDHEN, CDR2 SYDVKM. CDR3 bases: TGTGCCAGCAGTATGGCTACAGGGTCAATCTACAATGAGCAGTTCTTC. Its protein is CASSMATGSIYNEQFF.

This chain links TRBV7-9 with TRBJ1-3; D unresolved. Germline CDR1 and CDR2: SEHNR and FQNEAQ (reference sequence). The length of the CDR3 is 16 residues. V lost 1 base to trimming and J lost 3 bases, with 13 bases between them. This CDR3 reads CASSLGSAGSGNTIYF. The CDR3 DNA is TGTGCCAGCAGCTTAGGCTCAGCCGGGAGTGGAAACACCATATATTTT.